A single T cell receptor (beta chain) is shown here with its context. This clone was found many times. What this receptor recognizes is not known. The record has no base qualities; no much larger clone is one base away. This sample was included in a study of metastatic and nonmetastatic thyroid tumors (dated by TCRdb to 2019 to 2021). With respect to the entire study: The researchers compared repertoires between peripheral blood samples and tumor or nodule tissue samples from patients with malignant or benign thyroid disease.

Library construction relied on PCR. Sequencing took place on an Illumina HiSeq 4000. High-throughput sequencing was used to profile the TCR beta-chain CDR3 region of every patient. The original methods were these. Drawing on CDR3 differences between clinicopathological groups, the researchers built a classifier meant to tell apart patients with distant-metastatic papillary thyroid cancer. To measure repertoire diversity the researchers used the Shannon index, while the Morisita-Horn index served to gauge how similar the tumor and blood repertoires were. TCRdb reworked the public reads: Q25 trimming with fastp, MiXCR clone assembly, productive beta chains retained. For this entry, the V and J calls and clone size follow TCRdb and not the study's own pipeline. For this sample the table gives more than 13,000 clones, of which 25% to 30% were detected only once. The ten largest account for 45% to 50% of the sample.

The germline V gene provides CDR1 MGHDK and CDR2 SYGVNS. The V and J ends are trimmed by 3 bases and 5 bases, leaving 7 bases between them. The CDR3 goes from the cysteine to the phenylalanine over 12 residues. CDR3 DNA only is kept here, 36 bases in frame from base 1. Before undergoing thyroid surgery, none of the patients had been given any kind of treatment. Using T-cell receptor beta sequencing, the researchers looked back retrospectively at clinical samples from patients, gathered between about 2011 and 2018. Overall results and qualifications from the work: In both blood and tumor samples, TCR beta diversity was reported to be significantly higher in malignant tumors than in benign nodules.

The sequence was obtained from a male donor with papillary thyroid cancer or a benign thyroid nodule (not recorded which). Some clones in this sample may be carry-over from other donors' samples. The material sequenced was tumor tissue. The chain was built from TRBV25-1 and TRBJ2-5; a confident D gene designation cannot be given. The CDR3 amino acid sequence is: CASSDSFETQYF. The sequence in DNA is TGTGCCAGCAGTGACTCCTTCGAGACCCAGTACTTC.